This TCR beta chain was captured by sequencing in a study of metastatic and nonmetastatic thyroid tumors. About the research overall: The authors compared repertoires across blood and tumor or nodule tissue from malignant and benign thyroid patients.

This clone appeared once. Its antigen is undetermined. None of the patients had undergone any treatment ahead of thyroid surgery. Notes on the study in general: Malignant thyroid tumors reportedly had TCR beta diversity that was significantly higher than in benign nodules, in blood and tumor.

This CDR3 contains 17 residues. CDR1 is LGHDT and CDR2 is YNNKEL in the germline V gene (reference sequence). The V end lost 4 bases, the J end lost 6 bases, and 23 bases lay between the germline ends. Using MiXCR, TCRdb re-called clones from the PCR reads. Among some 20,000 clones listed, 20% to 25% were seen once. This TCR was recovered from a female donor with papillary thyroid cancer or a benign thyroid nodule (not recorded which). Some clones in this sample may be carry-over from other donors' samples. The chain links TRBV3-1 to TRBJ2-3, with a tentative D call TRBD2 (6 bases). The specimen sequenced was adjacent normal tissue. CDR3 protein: CASSRLRDSKGSDTQYF. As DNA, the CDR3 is TGTGCCAGCAGCCGCCTCAGGGACTCGAAAGGCAGTGATACGCAGTATTTT.